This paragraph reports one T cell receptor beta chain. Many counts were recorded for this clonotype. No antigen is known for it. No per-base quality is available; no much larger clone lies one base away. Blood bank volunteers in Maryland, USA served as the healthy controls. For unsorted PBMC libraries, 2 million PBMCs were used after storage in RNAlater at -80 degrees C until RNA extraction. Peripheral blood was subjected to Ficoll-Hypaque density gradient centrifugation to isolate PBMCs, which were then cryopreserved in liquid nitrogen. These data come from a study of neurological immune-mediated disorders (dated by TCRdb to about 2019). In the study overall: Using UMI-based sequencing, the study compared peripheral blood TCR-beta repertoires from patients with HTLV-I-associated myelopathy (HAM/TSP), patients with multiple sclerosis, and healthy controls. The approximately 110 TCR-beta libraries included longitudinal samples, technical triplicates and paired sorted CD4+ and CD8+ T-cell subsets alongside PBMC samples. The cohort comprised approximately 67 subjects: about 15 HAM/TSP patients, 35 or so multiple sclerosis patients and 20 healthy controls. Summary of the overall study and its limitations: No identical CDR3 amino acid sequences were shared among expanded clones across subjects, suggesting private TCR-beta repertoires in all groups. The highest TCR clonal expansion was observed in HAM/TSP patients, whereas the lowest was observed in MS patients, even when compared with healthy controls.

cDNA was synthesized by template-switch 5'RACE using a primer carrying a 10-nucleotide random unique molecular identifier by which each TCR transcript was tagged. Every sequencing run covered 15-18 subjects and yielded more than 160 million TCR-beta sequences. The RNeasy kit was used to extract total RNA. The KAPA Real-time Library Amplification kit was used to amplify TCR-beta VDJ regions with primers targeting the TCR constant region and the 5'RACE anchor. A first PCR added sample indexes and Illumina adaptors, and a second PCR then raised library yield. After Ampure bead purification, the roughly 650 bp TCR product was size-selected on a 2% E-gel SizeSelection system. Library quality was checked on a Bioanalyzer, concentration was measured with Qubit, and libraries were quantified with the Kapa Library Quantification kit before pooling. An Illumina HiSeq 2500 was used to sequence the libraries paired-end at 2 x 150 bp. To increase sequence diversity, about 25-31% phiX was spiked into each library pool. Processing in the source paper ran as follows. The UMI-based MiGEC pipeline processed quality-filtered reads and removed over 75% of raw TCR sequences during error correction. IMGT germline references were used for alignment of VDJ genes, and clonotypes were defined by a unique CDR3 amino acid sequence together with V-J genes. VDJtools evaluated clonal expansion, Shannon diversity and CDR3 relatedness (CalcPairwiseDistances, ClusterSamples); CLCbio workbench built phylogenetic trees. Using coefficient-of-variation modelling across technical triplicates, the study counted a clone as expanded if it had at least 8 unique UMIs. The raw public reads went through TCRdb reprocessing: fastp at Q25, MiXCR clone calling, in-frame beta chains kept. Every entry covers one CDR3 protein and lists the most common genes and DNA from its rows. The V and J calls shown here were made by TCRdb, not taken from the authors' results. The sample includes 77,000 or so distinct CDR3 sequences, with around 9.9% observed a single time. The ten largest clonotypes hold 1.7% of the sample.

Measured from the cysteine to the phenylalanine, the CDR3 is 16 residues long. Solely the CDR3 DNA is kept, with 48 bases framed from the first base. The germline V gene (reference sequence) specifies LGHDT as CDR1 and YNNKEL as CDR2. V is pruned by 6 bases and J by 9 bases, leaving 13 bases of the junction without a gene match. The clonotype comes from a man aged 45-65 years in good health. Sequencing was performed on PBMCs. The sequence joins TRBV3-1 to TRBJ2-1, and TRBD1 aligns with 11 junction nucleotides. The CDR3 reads CASRTPGQGGYGEQFF. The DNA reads TGTGCCAGCAGGACACCGGGACAGGGGGGGTACGGTGAGCAGTTCTTC.